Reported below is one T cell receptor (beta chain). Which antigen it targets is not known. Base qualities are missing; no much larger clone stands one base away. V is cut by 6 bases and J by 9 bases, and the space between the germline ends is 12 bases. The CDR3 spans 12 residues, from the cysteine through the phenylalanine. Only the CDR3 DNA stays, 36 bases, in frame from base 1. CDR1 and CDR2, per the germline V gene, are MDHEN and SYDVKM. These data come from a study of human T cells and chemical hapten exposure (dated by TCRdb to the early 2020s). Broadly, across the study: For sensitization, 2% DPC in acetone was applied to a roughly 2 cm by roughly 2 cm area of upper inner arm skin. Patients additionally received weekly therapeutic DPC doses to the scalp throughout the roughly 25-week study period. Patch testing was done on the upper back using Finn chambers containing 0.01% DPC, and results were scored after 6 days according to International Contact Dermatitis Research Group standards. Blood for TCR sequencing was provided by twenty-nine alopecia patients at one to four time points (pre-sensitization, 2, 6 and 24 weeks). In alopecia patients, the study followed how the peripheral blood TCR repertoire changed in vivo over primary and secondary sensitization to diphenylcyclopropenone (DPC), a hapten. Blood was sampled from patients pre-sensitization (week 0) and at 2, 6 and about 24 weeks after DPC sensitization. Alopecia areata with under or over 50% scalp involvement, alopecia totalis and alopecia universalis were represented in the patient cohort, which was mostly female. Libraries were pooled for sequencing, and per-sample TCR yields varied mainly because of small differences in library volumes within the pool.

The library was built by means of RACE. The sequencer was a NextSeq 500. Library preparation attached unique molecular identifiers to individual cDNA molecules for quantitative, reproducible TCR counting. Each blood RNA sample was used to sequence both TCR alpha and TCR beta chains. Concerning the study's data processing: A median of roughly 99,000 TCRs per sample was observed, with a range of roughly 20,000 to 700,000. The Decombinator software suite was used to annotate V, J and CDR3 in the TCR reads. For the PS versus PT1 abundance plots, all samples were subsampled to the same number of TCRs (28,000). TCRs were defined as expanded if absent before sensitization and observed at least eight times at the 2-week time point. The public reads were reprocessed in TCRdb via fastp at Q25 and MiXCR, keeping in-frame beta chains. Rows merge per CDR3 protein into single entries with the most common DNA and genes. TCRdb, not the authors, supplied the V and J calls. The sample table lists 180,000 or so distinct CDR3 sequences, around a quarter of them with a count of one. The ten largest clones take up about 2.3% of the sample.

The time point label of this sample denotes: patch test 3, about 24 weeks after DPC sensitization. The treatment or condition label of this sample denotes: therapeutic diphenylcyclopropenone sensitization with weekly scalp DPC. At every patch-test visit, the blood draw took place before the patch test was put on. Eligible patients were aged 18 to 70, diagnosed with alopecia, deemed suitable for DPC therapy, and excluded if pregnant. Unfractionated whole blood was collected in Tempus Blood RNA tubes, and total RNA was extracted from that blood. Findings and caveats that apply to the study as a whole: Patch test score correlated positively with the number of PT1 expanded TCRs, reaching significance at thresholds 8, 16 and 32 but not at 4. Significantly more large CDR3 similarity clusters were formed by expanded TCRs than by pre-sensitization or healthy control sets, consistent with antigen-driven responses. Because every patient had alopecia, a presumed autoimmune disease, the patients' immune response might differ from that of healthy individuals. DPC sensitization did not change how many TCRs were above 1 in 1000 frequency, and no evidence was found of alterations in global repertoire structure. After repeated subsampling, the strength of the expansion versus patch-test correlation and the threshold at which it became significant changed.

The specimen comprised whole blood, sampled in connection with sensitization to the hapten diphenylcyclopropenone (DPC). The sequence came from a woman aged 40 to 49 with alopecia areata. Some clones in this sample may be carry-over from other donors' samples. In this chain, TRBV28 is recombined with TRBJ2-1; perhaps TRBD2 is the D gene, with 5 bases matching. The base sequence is TGTGCCAGCAGCACCTTACTAGGTGAGCAGTTCTTC. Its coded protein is CASSTLLGEQFF. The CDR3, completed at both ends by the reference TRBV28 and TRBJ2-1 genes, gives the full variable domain DVKVTQSSRYLVKRTGEKVFLECVQDMDHENMFWYRQDPGLGLRLIYFSYDVKMKEKGDIPEGYSVSREKKERFSLILESASTNQTSMYLCASSTLLGEQFFGPGTRLTVL.